This T cell receptor beta chain is drawn from a study of CXCR3-negative and CXCR3-positive naive CD8 T cells. The CDR3 sequence is 15 residues long. Germline CDR1 and CDR2: LNHNV and YYDKDF (reference sequence). At 300,000 cells each, triplicate sorts were carried out for each CD8+ T cell subset. 5' RACE that incorporated UMI labels was used to prepare the TRB cDNA libraries. TCRdb re-called the 5' RACE reads and gives one entry per CDR3 protein, without DNA. The sample table sets out 92,000 or so distinct CDR3 sequences. The gene calls are TRBV15 and TRBJ2-7; no DNA is available, so the TRBD1 call from TCRdb remains unchecked. The TCR was taken from a human donor in good health. Some clones in this sample may be carry-over from other donors' samples. The material sequenced was naive CXCR3- CD8+ T cells from blood. Regarding subset: CD45RO-CCR7+CD27+CD95- naive CD8+ T cells lacking CXCR3 (TNR3-). The CDR3 loop reads CATSRVQGLEDEQYF.